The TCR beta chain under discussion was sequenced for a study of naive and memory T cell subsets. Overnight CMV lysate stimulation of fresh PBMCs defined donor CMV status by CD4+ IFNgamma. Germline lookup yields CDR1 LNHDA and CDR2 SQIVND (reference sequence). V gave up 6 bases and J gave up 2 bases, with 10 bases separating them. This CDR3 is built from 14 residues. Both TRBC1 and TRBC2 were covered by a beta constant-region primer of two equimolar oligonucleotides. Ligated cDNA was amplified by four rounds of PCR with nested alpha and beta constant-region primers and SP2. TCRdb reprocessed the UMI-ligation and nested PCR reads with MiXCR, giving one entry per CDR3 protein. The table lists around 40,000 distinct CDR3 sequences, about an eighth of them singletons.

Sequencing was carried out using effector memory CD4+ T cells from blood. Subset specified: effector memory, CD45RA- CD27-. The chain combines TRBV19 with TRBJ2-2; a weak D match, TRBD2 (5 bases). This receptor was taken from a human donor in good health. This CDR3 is CASRTGLNTGELFF. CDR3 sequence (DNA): TGTGCCAGTAGAACCGGACTCAACACCGGGGAGCTGTTTTTT.